This T cell receptor (beta chain) stems from a study of blood T cell dynamics during melanoma immunotherapy. For the study at large: Patients with metastatic melanoma got pembrolizumab or nivolumab-ipilimumab as first-line care.

Produced via immunoSEQ multiplex PCR; TCRdb's table is partial and in-frame only. Of fewer than 20,000 clones in the sample, roughly 90% were seen once. Time point reported: pre-treatment baseline. Apart from a couple of fast progressors, RECIST 1.1 response was judged 12 weeks post-infusion. The V gene lost 3 bases and the J gene lost 2 bases, with 10 bases spanning the gap. Germline CDR1 and CDR2: WSHSY and SAAADI. This CDR3 comprises 14 residues. The clonotype originates from a human donor with melanoma. The chain joins TRBV10-2 to TRBJ2-5; D ambiguous. The sample here was blood, taken from a patient treated with checkpoint blockade. The CDR3 bases are TGCGCCAGCAGTGAAGGGTCACATCAAGAGACCCAGTACTTC. As protein: CASSEGSHQETQYF.